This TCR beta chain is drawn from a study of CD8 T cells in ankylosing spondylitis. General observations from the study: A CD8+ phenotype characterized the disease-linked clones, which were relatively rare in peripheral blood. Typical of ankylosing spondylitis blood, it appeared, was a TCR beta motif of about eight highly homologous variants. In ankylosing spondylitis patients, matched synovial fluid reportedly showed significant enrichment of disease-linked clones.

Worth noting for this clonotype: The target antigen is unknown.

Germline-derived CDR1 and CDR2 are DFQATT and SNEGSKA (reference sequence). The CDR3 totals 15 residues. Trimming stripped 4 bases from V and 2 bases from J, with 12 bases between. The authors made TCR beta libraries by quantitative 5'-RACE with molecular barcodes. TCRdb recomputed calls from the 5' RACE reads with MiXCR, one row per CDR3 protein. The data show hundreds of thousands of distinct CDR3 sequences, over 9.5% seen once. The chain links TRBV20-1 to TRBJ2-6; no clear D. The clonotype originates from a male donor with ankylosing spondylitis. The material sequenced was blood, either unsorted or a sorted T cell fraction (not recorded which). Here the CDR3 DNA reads TGCAGTGCTAATAAGGTGGCTCCTGGGGCCAACGTCCTGACTTTC. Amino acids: CSANKVAPGANVLTF.